This T cell receptor beta chain derives from a study of cytomegalovirus exposure and HLA in healthy donors. Overall study results and limits: The authors enumerated roughly 160 TCR beta chains as linked to cytomegalovirus. It was reportedly the case that the classifier diagnosed cytomegalovirus status with high specificity and sensitivity.

Assay: immunoSEQ multiplex PCR; the TCRdb copy retains only in-frame clones and omits some. The profile shows roughly 330,000 clones, about nine tenths of them singletons. The donors were part of the validation cohort of roughly 110 subjects. That cohort was separate from the first cohort, which comprised 500 to 700 subjects. Comments on this clone: The antigen remains unidentified.

CDR1 is LNHDA and CDR2 is SQIVND in the germline V gene (reference sequence). CDR3 length: 14 residues. Between the trimmed V and J ends, which lost 9 bases and 9 bases, there was a span of 18 bases. This clonotype was sampled from a woman younger than 45 in good health and CMV-seropositive. The gene calls are TRBV19 and TRBJ1-6, with D maybe TRBD1 (6 bases). The sequenced sample was PBMCs. The chain's CDR3 is CASTPDSNFSPLHF. The CDR3 DNA sequence: TGTGCCAGCACGCCGGACAGTAATTTTTCACCCCTCCACTTT.